The 26 T cell receptor beta chains below were found in one sample sequenced in a study of early T cells in non-severe SARS-CoV-2 infection. TCRdb fed the 5' RACE reads into MiXCR, producing one record per CDR3 protein. This table holds around 100,000 distinct CDR3 sequences, approximately 14% found once. Sequenced material: whole blood. The receptor source for this set is an adult who was a healthcare worker with PCR-confirmed SARS-CoV-2 infection or an uninfected control (not recorded which).

This clonotype was detected many times. The gene calls are TRBV20-1 and TRBJ2-1; 7 nucleotides agree with TRBD2. CDR3 length equals 12 residues. The J segment lost 8 bases and the V segment lost 3 bases, leaving 4 bases of the junction unmatched. In germline, CDR1 is DFQATT, CDR2 SNEGSKA (reference sequence). CDR3 nucleotide sequence: TGCAGTGCTAGGGCAGGGAGGGATGAGCAGTTCTTC. It is translated as CSARAGRDEQFF.

This sequence joins TRBV6-4 and TRBJ1-5; 8 bases match TRBD1. The V and J ends lost 0 bases and 4 bases, in that order; junction bases with no gene match: 17. The CDR3 totals 20 residues. Germline V lookup: CDR1 MRHNA, CDR2 SNTAGT. CDR3 sequence reads: CASSDSVRLDRAGGNQPQHF. Written as DNA, the CDR3 is TGTGCCAGCAGTGACTCGGTAAGGTTGGACAGGGCAGGAGGAAATCAGCCCCAGCATTTT.

In this sample, this clonotype turned up a few times. V and J are TRBV19 and TRBJ2-1; D is possibly TRBD2 (6 bases). The CDR3 is 13 residues long. Germline V lookup: CDR1 LNHDA, CDR2 SQIVND (reference sequence). Trimming cost V 8 bases and J 6 bases, with 14 bases left between them. The CDR3 is CASASGYGNEQFF. As DNA, the CDR3 is TGTGCCAGTGCCAGCGGGTACGGCAATGAGCAGTTCTTC.

The sample holds a few counts of this clonotype. The rearrangement joins TRBV28 to TRBJ2-7; weak D call: TRBD1 (5 bases). The CDR3 consists of 16 residues. Germline-derived CDR1 and CDR2 are MDHEN and SYDVKM. Trimming removed 5 bases from V and 4 bases from J, with 21 bases in between. CDR3 in amino acids: CASSIPFRRQTYEQYF. The CDR3, as DNA: TGTGCCAGCAGTATCCCATTCAGAAGACAGACTTACGAGCAGTACTTC.

This clonotype was picked up a small number of times. The chain employs TRBV20-1 and TRBJ2-3; D possibly matches TRBD1 or TRBD2 (5 bases each). The CDR3 consists of 14 residues. In germline, CDR1 is DFQATT, CDR2 SNEGSKA (reference sequence). V dropped 5 bases and J dropped 6 bases, with 18 bases sitting between them. CDR3 residues: CSAYFRQGDDTQYF. The CDR3 DNA is TGCAGTGCTTACTTCCGGCAGGGAGATGATACGCAGTATTTT.

J is TRBJ1-5 and V is TRBV19; D may be TRBD1 (6 bases). V was cut by 7 bases and J by 7 bases, with 14 bases left in between. Germline CDR1 is LNHDA and CDR2 is SQIVND (reference sequence). The CDR3 is 13 residues long. CDR3 sequence (DNA): TGTGCCAGTAATCCAGGGGCACAGCAGCCCCAGCATTTT. Its translation is CASNPGAQQPQHF. The whole variable domain, remainder taken from reference TRBV19 and TRBJ1-5, is DGGITQSPKYLFRKEGQNVTLSCEQNLNHDAMYWYRQDPGQGLRLIYYSQIVNDFQKGDIAEGYSVSREKKESFPLTVTSAQKNPTAFYLCASNPGAQQPQHFGDGTRLSIL.

This clonotype was counted at least ten times. V gene TRBV30 combines with J gene TRBJ1-1; D is undetermined. The ends were cut back, 3 bases at V and 8 bases at J, with 16 bases in the middle. The CDR3 has 13 residues. Germline V lookup: CDR1 GTSNPN, CDR2 SVGIG (reference sequence). The CDR3 sequence is CAWSVLRRSEAFF. The DNA of the CDR3 is TGTGCCTGGAGCGTCCTTAGGCGTTCAGAAGCTTTCTTT.

The genes are TRBV28 and TRBJ2-1; 15 bases agree with TRBD2. V gave up 10 bases and J gave up 5 bases; unmatched junction bases: 12. Germline CDR1 is MDHEN and CDR2 is SYDVKM. CDR3 length: 17 residues. The CDR3 loop reads CATGTSGRSVVDNEQFF. The DNA of the CDR3 is TGTGCCACCGGGACTAGCGGGAGGAGTGTGGTGGACAATGAGCAGTTCTTC.

This clonotype was recorded many times. This chain connects TRBV24-1 to TRBJ2-1; no clear D. Looked up from germline, CDR1 is KGHDR and CDR2 is SFDVKD. The CDR3 has 16 residues. Deletions cut 1 base from V and 0 bases from J, with 9 bases between. CDR3 region: CATSDFAGFSYNEQFF. CDR3 bases: TGTGCCACCAGTGATTTCGCTGGCTTCTCCTACAATGAGCAGTTCTTC.

This clonotype was observed at least ten times. The rearrangement uses TRBV28 and TRBJ2-7, with a tentative D call TRBD2 (6 bases). The CDR3 spans 14 residues. V was cut by 7 bases and J by 0 bases, with 13 bases left in between. The germline V gene has CDR1 MDHEN and CDR2 SYDVKM. CDR3 sequence reads: CASTWDFSSYEQYF. The DNA for the CDR3 is TGTGCCAGCACCTGGGACTTCTCCTCCTACGAGCAGTACTTC. The whole variable domain, remainder taken from reference TRBV28 and TRBJ2-7, is DVKVTQSSRYLVKRTGEKVFLECVQDMDHENMFWYRQDPGLGLRLIYFSYDVKMKEKGDIPEGYSVSREKKERFSLILESASTNQTSMYLCASTWDFSSYEQYFGPGTRLTVT.

This clonotype was observed a few times. The chain joins TRBV4-3 to TRBJ2-1; maybe TRBD2 (5 bases). Germline V lookup: CDR1 LGHNA, CDR2 YSLEER. This CDR3 is built from 15 residues. The germline V and J ends were trimmed by 4 bases and 5 bases, with 15 bases remaining between them. This CDR3 is CASSRVLLANNEQFF. CDR3 coding DNA: TGCGCCAGCAGCCGCGTTTTATTAGCGAACAATGAGCAGTTCTTC.

The rearrangement uses TRBV4-1 and TRBJ2-5, with D perhaps being TRBD1 or TRBD2 (5 bases each). The CDR3 totals 16 residues. The germline V and J ends were trimmed by 1 base and 2 bases, with 14 bases remaining between them. CDR1 MGHRA and CDR2 YSYEKL come from the germline V gene. The CDR3 DNA follows: TGCGCCAGCAGCCAAGTCTCGGGGCGGAGGCAAGAGACCCAGTACTTC. This codes for CASSQVSGRRQETQYF.

V is TRBV11-2 and J is TRBJ2-1; 13 bases map to TRBD2. CDR3 size: 15 residues. Trimming cost V 11 bases and J 4 bases; bases outside gene matches: 8. The germline V gene has CDR1 SGHAT and CDR2 FQNNGV. CDR3 coding DNA: TGTGCCGTCCGGACTAGCGGGAGAGATTACAATGAGCAGTTCTTC. This sequence encodes CAVRTSGRDYNEQFF.

This clonotype was picked up a small number of times. The chain has TRBV4-2 and TRBJ2-3; D possibly corresponds to TRBD1 (6 bases). Germline V gene data show CDR1 as LGHNA and CDR2 as YNFKEQ. The V and J ends lost 0 bases and 2 bases respectively, with 15 bases between them. The CDR3 runs 17 residues. The CDR3 nucleotides are TGTGCCAGCAGCCAAGAGGGGGCAGGCAGGCCCACAGATACGCAGTATTTT. The encoded protein is CASSQEGAGRPTDTQYF.

J is TRBJ1-2 and V is TRBV28; 7 positions agree with TRBD1. This CDR3 is built from 14 residues. V dropped 7 bases and J dropped 4; count of bases not matched to a gene: 9. In germline, CDR1 is MDHEN, CDR2 SYDVKM. CDR3 residues: CASTPGQIPYGYTF. CDR3 coding DNA: TGTGCCAGCACTCCGGGACAGATACCCTATGGCTACACCTTC.

The chain has TRBV12-3 or TRBV12-4 and TRBJ1-1; a weak D match, TRBD1 (6 bases). The CDR3 runs 12 residues. Trimming took 8 bases from V and 6 from J, leaving 13 bases between them. DNA for the CDR3: TGTGCCAGCGGTTACAGGGTGGCTGAAGCTTTCTTT. Residues: CASGYRVAEAFF.

This clonotype was detected ten times or more. V and J are TRBV28 and TRBJ2-3, with D possibly called TRBD1 or TRBD2 (5 bases each). The CDR3 length is 15 residues. V was clipped by 6 bases and J by 1 base, with 14 bases between them. Germline CDR1 MDHEN, CDR2 SYDVKM. This CDR3 is CASSPPGRGTDTQYF. CDR3 nucleotide sequence: TGTGCCAGCAGCCCCCCGGGGCGAGGCACAGATACGCAGTATTTT. Full variable domain (outside the CDR3, taken from reference TRBV28 and TRBJ2-3): DVKVTQSSRYLVKRTGEKVFLECVQDMDHENMFWYRQDPGLGLRLIYFSYDVKMKEKGDIPEGYSVSREKKERFSLILESASTNQTSMYLCASSPPGRGTDTQYFGPGTRLTVL.

The table lists this clonotype with many counts. The J gene is TRBJ1-1, the V gene TRBV12-3 or TRBV12-4; D call uncertain. There are 12 residues in the CDR3. Trimming removed 3 bases from V and 5 bases from J, with 7 bases in between. The CDR3 bases are TGTGCCAGCAGTTTCCAGGTTACTGAAGCTTTCTTT. Its translation is CASSFQVTEAFF.

There are many counts of this clonotype. The chain recombines TRBV10-3 with TRBJ2-7; D is perhaps TRBD1 (5 bases). Germline assignment: CDR1 ENHRY and CDR2 SYGVKD. Trimming left V 4 bases short and J 3 bases short, with 16 bases between. There are 15 residues in the CDR3. CDR3 residues: CAISGTKGVNYEQYF. The CDR3 coding sequence is TGTGCCATCAGTGGTACGAAAGGGGTAAACTACGAGCAGTACTTC.

The V call is TRBV12-3 or TRBV12-4, the J call TRBJ1-4; D possibly corresponds to TRBD1 (6 bases). This CDR3 is built from 15 residues. Trimming removed 6 bases at V and 5 bases at J, with 16 bases between. Written as DNA, the CDR3 is TGTGCCAGCAGCTCGTCGAGTCAGGGGAATGAAAAACTGTTTTTT. This gives the protein CASSSSSQGNEKLFF.

This rearrangement joins TRBV14 to TRBJ2-1; 7 nucleotides agree with TRBD2. CDR1 SGHDN and CDR2 FVKESK come from the germline V gene. This CDR3 is built from 12 residues. V shed 5 bases, J shed 9 bases, and the junction held 4 bases outside the gene matches. CDR3 in DNA: TGTGCCAGCAGCTGGGAGGGCCTTGAGCAGTTCTTC. Translating gives CASSWEGLEQFF.

The rearrangement links TRBV28 to TRBJ1-2; 7 nucleotides line up with TRBD1. Trimming at V came to 3 bases and at J to 4 bases, leaving 2 bases not matched to a gene. This CDR3 spans 13 amino acids. CDR1 and CDR2 from the germline V gene are MDHEN and SYDVKM. The CDR3 DNA reads TGTGCCAGCAGTTTTTCAGGGGGCTATGGCTACACCTTC. This encodes CASSFSGGYGYTF.

The table lists this clonotype with many counts. This chain joins TRBV29-1 and TRBJ1-1; TRBD1 is a possible D gene (5 bases). Germline V gene lookup returns CDR1 SQVTM and CDR2 ANQGSEA. This CDR3 has 12 residues. V lost 3 bases and J 7 bases, leaving 12 bases between the germline ends. The CDR3 region has the DNA TGCAGCGTTGACGGGGGTCTTAGTGAAGCTTTCTTT. It encodes CSVDGGLSEAFF.

The J gene is TRBJ2-3, the V gene TRBV29-1; D is uncertain. Germline lookup yields CDR1 SQVTM and CDR2 ANQGSEA. Between the trimmed V and J ends, which lost 3 bases and 0 bases, there was a span of 10 bases. The CDR3 runs to 14 residues. For the CDR3, the DNA is TGCAGCGTTGATGGGTATAGTAGCACAGATACGCAGTATTTT. Protein: CSVDGYSSTDTQYF.

V gene TRBV28 combines with J gene TRBJ1-2; D perhaps matches TRBD1 (5 bases). Germline-derived CDR1 and CDR2 are MDHEN and SYDVKM. The V gene lost 10 bases and the J gene lost 8 bases, with 14 bases spanning the gap. This CDR3 contains 11 residues. The DNA for the CDR3 is TGTGCCACCCTGGGGGTGCAAGGCTACACCTTC. It translates to CATLGVQGYTF.

The V and J genes are TRBV7-2 and TRBJ2-1; TRBD2 aligns across 15 bases. Germline V gene lookup returns CDR1 SGHTA and CDR2 FQGNSA. The ends lost 3 bases at V and 9 bases at J; junction bases unmatched: 9. CDR3 length: 17 residues. Here the CDR3 reads CASSLTGTSGRWGEQFF. The CDR3 bases are TGTGCCAGCAGCTTGACCGGGACTAGCGGGAGGTGGGGTGAGCAGTTCTTC.